The rows below give T cell receptor beta chains drawn from one sample of a study of regulatory T cells in long-lasting Graves disease. TCRdb recomputed calls from the multiplex PCR reads with MiXCR, one row per CDR3 protein. The table has around 450,000 distinct CDR3 sequences, 20% to 25% seen once. This specimen consisted of peripheral blood mononuclear cells (PBMCs), obtained when the disease was refractory, from a patient treated with antithyroid drugs. The receptors stem from a female donor with Graves disease. The CDR3 runs from the conserved cysteine through the conserved F or W. The D gene is left open where the match is weak. The listing skips clone size in some rows; elsewhere it reads once, few, many or a size class.

CDR3	DNA	D	J	V	size
CASSPGGLGPQETQYF	TGTGCCAGCAGTCCTGGGGGACTAGGACCTCAAGAGACCCAGTACTTC	TRBD2	TRBJ2-5	TRBV13	few
CSAPHPWTGTGVINEQFF	TGCAGTGCTCCACATCCTTGGACCGGGACAGGGGTGATTAATGAGCAGTTCTTC	TRBD1	TRBJ2-1	TRBV20-1	few
CSAKGQPNQPQHF	TGCAGTGCTAAAGGACAGCCCAATCAGCCCCAGCATTTT	NA	TRBJ1-5	TRBV20-1	many
CSASLGQITEAFF	TGCAGTGCTAGTTTGGGCCAGATCACTGAAGCTTTCTTT	NA	TRBJ1-1	TRBV20-1	many
CASSESWGDQPQHF	TGTGCCAGCAGTGAATCCTGGGGGGATCAGCCCCAGCATTTT	NA	TRBJ1-5	TRBV25-1	few
CASSPGTGETEAFF	TGTGCCAGCAGCCCCGGGACAGGGGAGACTGAAGCTTTCTTT	TRBD1	TRBJ1-1	TRBV7-9	NA
CASSLELGTYEQYF	TGTGCCAGCAGTTTAGAGTTGGGGACCTACGAGCAGTACTTC	NA	TRBJ2-7	TRBV12-3/TRBV12-4	NA
CASSIGDGYQPQHF	TGTGCCAGCAGTATAGGAGATGGCTATCAGCCCCAGCATTTT	NA	TRBJ1-5	TRBV7-9	NA
CASREVGGLYEQYF	TGTGCCTCTCGGGAGGTGGGGGGCCTCTACGAGCAGTACTTC	NA	TRBJ2-7	TRBV27	many
CASSPRDNKEKLFF	TGTGCCAGCTCTCCGAGGGACAACAAAGAAAAACTGTTTTTT	NA	TRBJ1-4	TRBV18	NA
CSVVGLITDTQYF	TGCAGCGTTGTGGGACTAATAACAGATACGCAGTATTTT	TRBD2	TRBJ2-3	TRBV29-1	NA
CASSFQGGGPQHF	TGTGCCAGCAGTTTTCAGGGGGGCGGGCCCCAGCATTTT	TRBD1	TRBJ1-5	TRBV28	few
CASSALNSPLHF	TGTGCCAGCAGCGCGTTAAATTCACCCCTCCACTTT	NA	TRBJ1-6	TRBV2	many
CASSLQGAKQGTQYF	TGTGCCAGCAGCTTACAGGGGGCCAAACAAGGGACCCAGTACTTC	TRBD1	TRBJ2-5	TRBV7-8	once
CASSIRENYYEQYF	TGTGCCAGCAGTATCCGGGAAAACTACTACGAGCAGTACTTC	NA	TRBJ2-7	TRBV6-1	few
CASSQWRFNYGYTF	TGTGCCAGCAGCCAATGGCGGTTCAACTATGGCTACACCTTC	NA	TRBJ1-2	TRBV14	few
CASSPMWEDSNTEAFF	TGTGCCAGTAGTCCCATGTGGGAGGACTCTAACACTGAAGCTTTCTTT	NA	TRBJ1-1	TRBV19	NA
CASSGGPVNTEAFF	TGTGCCAGCTCTGGAGGGCCCGTTAACACTGAAGCTTTCTTT	NA	TRBJ1-1	TRBV6-1	many
CAWNPQGAEAFF	TGTGCCTGGAATCCACAGGGTGCTGAAGCTTTCTTT	NA	TRBJ1-1	TRBV30	NA
CASSEELGSSETQYF	TGTGCCAGCAGTGAAGAACTGGGGAGTTCGGAGACCCAGTACTTC	NA	TRBJ2-5	TRBV6-1	many
CASSQDRTAYEQYF	TGTGCCAGCAGCCAAGATCGGACAGCGTACGAGCAGTACTTC	NA	TRBJ2-7	TRBV3-1	many
CASSATASSYEQYF	TGTGCCAGCAGTGCGACAGCTTCCTCCTACGAGCAGTACTTC	NA	TRBJ2-7	TRBV25-1	many
CASSPYRQVNTEAFF	TGTGCCAGCAGCCCGTATAGACAGGTGAACACTGAAGCTTTCTTT	NA	TRBJ1-1	TRBV6-1	NA
CASSLEAWGFRETQYF	TGTGCCAGCAGCTTAGAGGCATGGGGGTTCCGAGAGACCCAGTACTTC	NA	TRBJ2-5	TRBV11-2	many
CASSLGAFNQPQHF	TGCGCCAGCAGCTTGGGGGCCTTCAATCAGCCCCAGCATTTT	NA	TRBJ1-5	TRBV5-1	few
CSAGTWLSGRRQETQYF	TGCAGTGCTGGCACCTGGCTTAGCGGGAGGAGGCAGGAGACCCAGTACTTC	TRBD2	TRBJ2-5	TRBV20-1	many
CASMRLYRDRKDSYQPQHF	TGTGCCAGCATGCGACTCTACCGGGACAGGAAGGATAGTTATCAGCCCCAGCATTTT	TRBD1	TRBJ1-5	TRBV28	many
CASSQGAETETQYF	TGTGCCAGCAGCCAAGGAGCGGAAACAGAGACCCAGTACTTC	NA	TRBJ2-5	TRBV4-2	many
CASSFRPQETQYF	TGTGCCAGCAGCTTTCGTCCCCAAGAGACCCAGTACTTC	NA	TRBJ2-5	TRBV7-3	many
CASSQGTFSQPQHF	TGTGCCAGCAGCCAAGGAACTTTTTCCCAGCCCCAGCATTTT	NA	TRBJ1-5	TRBV3-1	NA
CASSAAAQETQYF	TGTGCCAGTAGTGCGGCAGCACAAGAGACCCAGTACTTC	NA	TRBJ2-5	TRBV19	few
CSARVPSGNQPQHF	TGCAGTGCTAGAGTGCCCTCCGGCAATCAGCCCCAGCATTTT	NA	TRBJ1-5	TRBV20-1	many
CASSYSRVNEQYF	TGTGCCAGCAGTTACAGCAGGGTCAACGAGCAGTACTTC	NA	TRBJ2-7	TRBV6-5	many
CASSLGQTSGRGNEQFF	TGTGCCAGCAGCTTAGGCCAGACTAGCGGGAGAGGGAATGAGCAGTTCTTC	TRBD2	TRBJ2-1	TRBV11-3	few
CSARSGIGLDYGYTF	TGCAGTGCTAGATCAGGGATAGGTTTAGACTATGGCTACACCTTC	NA	TRBJ1-2	TRBV20-1	many
CASSYSLTDLSTEAFF	TGTGCCAGCAGTTACTCGTTGACAGATTTGAGCACTGAAGCTTTCTTT	NA	TRBJ1-1	TRBV6-2/TRBV6-3	few
CASSPLSGGGETQYF	TGTGCCAGCAGCCCCCTTAGCGGGGGGGGGGAGACCCAGTACTTC	TRBD2	TRBJ2-5	TRBV6-1	NA
CASSQPRDRGNTIYF	TGCGCCAGCAGCCAACCCAGGGACAGGGGGAACACCATATATTTT	TRBD1	TRBJ1-3	TRBV4-1	few
CASRSRDSYYEQYF	TGTGCCAGCAGGTCCAGGGACAGCTACTACGAGCAGTACTTC	TRBD1	TRBJ2-7	TRBV6-1	NA
CASSPEENTEAFF	TGTGCCAGCTCACCAGAAGAGAACACTGAAGCTTTCTTT	NA	TRBJ1-1	TRBV18	NA
CSVDLVGSNEQYF	TGCAGCGTTGATTTGGTAGGGAGCAACGAGCAGTACTTC	NA	TRBJ2-7	TRBV29-1	few
CASNTRGAGNTIYF	TGTGCCAGCAATACCAGGGGGGCTGGAAACACCATATATTTT	TRBD1	TRBJ1-3	TRBV6-1	NA
CASSTAIASYGYTF	TGTGCCAGTAGTACTGCGATCGCGAGCTATGGCTACACCTTC	NA	TRBJ1-2	TRBV19	NA
CASSHSPGQGWQPQHF	TGTGCCAGCAGCCATTCACCGGGACAGGGATGGCAGCCCCAGCATTTT	TRBD1	TRBJ1-5	TRBV28	many
CSASSGRASGELFF	TGCAGTGCTTCCAGCGGGAGGGCTAGCGGGGAGCTGTTTTTT	TRBD2	TRBJ2-2	TRBV20-1	many
CASGLDTGSPLHF	TGTGCTAGTGGTTTGGACACTGGATCACCCCTCCACTTT	NA	TRBJ1-6	TRBV12-5	NA
CASSWGDPTTEAFF	TGCGCCAGCAGCTGGGGGGATCCGACCACTGAAGCTTTCTTT	NA	TRBJ1-1	TRBV5-1	NA
CATSRDQKDRRVRNTEAFF	TGTGCCACCAGCAGAGACCAGAAAGACAGGAGGGTGAGGAACACTGAAGCTTTCTTT	NA	TRBJ1-1	TRBV15	many
CASSFFQGANGELFF	TGCGCCAGCAGCTTTTTCCAGGGGGCGAACGGGGAGCTGTTTTTT	TRBD1	TRBJ2-2	TRBV5-1	few